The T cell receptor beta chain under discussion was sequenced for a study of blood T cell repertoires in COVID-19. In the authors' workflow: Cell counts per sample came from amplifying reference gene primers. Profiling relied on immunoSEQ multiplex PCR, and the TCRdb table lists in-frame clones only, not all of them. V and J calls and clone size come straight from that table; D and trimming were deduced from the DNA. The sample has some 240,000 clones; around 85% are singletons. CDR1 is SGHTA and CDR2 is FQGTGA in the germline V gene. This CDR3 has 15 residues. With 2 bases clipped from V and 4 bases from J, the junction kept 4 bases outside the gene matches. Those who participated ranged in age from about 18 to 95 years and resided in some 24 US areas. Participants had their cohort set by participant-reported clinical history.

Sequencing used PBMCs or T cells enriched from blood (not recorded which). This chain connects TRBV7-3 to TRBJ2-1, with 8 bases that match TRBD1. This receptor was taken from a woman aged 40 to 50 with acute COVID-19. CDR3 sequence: CASSLGGQVYNEQFF. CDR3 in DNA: TGTGCCAGCAGCTTAGGGGGACAGGTATACAATGAGCAGTTCTTC.